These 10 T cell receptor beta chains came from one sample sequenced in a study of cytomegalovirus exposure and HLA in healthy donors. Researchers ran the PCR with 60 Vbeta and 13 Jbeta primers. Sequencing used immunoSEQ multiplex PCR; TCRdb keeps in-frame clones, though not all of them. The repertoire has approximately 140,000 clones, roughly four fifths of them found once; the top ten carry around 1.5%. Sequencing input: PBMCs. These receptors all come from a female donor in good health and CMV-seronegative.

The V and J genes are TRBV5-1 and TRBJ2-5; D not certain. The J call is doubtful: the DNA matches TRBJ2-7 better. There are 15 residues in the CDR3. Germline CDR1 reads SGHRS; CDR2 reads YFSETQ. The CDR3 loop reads CASSLGPLVGNEQYF. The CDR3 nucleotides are TGCGCCAGCAGCTTGGGGCCCCTAGTCGGTAACGAGCAGTACTTC.

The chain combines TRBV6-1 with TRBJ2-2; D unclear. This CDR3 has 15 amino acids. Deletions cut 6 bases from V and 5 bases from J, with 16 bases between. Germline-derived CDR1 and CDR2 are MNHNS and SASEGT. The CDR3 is CASSDVTPGTGELFF. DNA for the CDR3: TGTGCCAGCAGCGACGTAACACCCGGGACCGGGGAGCTGTTTTTT.

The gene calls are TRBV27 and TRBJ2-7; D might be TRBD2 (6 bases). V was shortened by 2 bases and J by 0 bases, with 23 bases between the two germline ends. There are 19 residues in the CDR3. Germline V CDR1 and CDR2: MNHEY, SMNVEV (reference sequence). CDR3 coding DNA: TGTGCCAGCAGTTTAAGTCGGCGGAGGGGTAGTAGCGACTCCTACGAGCAGTACTTC. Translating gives CASSLSRRRGSSDSYEQYF.

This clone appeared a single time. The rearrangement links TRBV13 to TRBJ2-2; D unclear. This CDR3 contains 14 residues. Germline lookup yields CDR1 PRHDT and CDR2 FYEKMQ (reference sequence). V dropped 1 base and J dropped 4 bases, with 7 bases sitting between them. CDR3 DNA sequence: TGTGCCAGCAGCTTAGTTAGTTTCACCGGGGAGCTGTTTTTT. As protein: CASSLVSFTGELFF.

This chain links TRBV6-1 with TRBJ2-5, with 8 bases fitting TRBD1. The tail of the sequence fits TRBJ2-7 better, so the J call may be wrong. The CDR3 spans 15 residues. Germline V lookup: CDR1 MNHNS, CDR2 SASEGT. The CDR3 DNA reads TGTGCCAGCACCCCGAGGGGGACAGGACCCTACGAGCAGTACTTC. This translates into CASTPRGTGPYEQYF.

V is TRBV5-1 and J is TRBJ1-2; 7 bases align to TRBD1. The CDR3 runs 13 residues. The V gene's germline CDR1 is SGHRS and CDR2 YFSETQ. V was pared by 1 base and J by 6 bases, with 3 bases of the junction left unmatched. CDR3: CASSLSQGDGYTF. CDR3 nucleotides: TGCGCCAGCAGCTTGAGTCAGGGGGATGGCTACACCTTC.

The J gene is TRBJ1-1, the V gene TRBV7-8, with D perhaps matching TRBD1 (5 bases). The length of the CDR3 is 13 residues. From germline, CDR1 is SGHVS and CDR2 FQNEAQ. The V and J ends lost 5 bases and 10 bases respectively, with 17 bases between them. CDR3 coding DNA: TGTGCCAGCAGCGTACGGGCCCCCGGGGGAGCTTTCTTT. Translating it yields CASSVRAPGGAFF.

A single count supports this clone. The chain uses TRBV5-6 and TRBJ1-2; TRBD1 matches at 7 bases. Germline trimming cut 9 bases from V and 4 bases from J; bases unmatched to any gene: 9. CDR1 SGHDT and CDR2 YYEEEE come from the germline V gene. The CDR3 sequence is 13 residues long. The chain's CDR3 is CATQRQGAYGYTF. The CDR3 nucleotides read TGTGCCACCCAGAGACAGGGCGCCTATGGCTACACCTTC.

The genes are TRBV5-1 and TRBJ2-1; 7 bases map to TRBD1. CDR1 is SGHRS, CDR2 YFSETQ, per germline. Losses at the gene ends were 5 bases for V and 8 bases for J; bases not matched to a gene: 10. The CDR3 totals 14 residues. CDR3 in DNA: TGCGCCAGCAGTTCCGGGGACAGCCCCGATGAGCAGTTCTTC. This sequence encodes CASSSGDSPDEQFF.

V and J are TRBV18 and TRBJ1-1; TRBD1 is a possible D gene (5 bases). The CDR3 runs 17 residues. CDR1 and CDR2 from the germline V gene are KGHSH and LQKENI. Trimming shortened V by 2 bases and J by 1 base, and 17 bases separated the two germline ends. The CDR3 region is CASSPGPGVGKNTEAFF. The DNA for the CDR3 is TGTGCCAGCTCACCAGGCCCGGGGGTTGGAAAGAACACTGAAGCTTTCTTT.